This TCR beta chain was captured by sequencing in a study of PD-1 blockade in classical Hodgkin lymphoma. Overall study: Patients in the cohort were put on intravenous nivolumab, 3 mg/kg every 2 weeks. Study-wide findings and caveats: Those patients who began receiving nivolumab less than 1 year after ASCT had lower diversity, and they were excluded. Newly diagnosed patients were reported to exhibit reduced baseline TCR diversity relative to healthy donors. CD8+ TCR diversity did not rise significantly by C4D1, unlike CD4+.

Concerning this clone itself: The target antigen is unknown.

V was clipped by 2 bases and J by 3 bases, with 14 bases between them. CDR1 and CDR2 (germline): SGHVS, FQNEAQ. This CDR3 contains 15 residues. The assay was immunoSEQ multiplex PCR, and TCRdb's table has in-frame clones only and misses some. This sample has 95,000 to 100,000 clones, with around nine tenths found just once. No patient escaped relapse after autologous stem cell transplantation, and brentuximab vedotin exposure varied. The input for sequencing was peripheral blood mononuclear cells (PBMCs), taken before the second cycle of nivolumab. The rearrangement links TRBV7-8 to TRBJ2-7; D remains unclear. This TCR was sampled from a human donor with classical Hodgkin lymphoma. This CDR3 reads CASSLYPPPFYEQYF. DNA of the CDR3: TGTGCCAGCAGCTTATATCCCCCCCCCTTCTACGAGCAGTACTTC.